These T cell receptor beta chains were read from a single sample in a study of T cell responses to AZD1222 COVID-19 vaccine. Clones were read by immunoSEQ multiplex PCR, and TCRdb kept only the in-frame ones, dropping some. The profile covers 100,000 to 150,000 clones, with about 90% appearing a single time and around 8.2% taken by the ten largest. The sample here was peripheral blood, taken 28 days after the second AZD1222 dose. These receptors were taken from an adult who received the AZD1222 COVID-19 vaccine. Each CDR3 is given with its conserved first and last residue.

TRBV7-8	TRBJ1-3	18	CASSLRVTGINSGNTIYF
TRBV14	TRBJ2-1	15	CASSQAGSSYNEQFF
TRBV7-8	TRBJ1-1	13	CASSSSARAEAFF
TRBV28	TRBJ2-7	14	CASRPPGEPHEQYF
TRBV2	TRBJ2-7	14	CASMPGPKSYEQYF
TRBV28	TRBJ1-6	20	CASSLGGPRTGGPYNSPLHF
TRBV27	TRBJ1-5	11	CASRSGPTQHF
TRBV18	TRBJ1-1	15	CASSPTPAGDTEAFF
TRBV27	TRBJ1-3	17	CASSLDRVSGRSHTIYF
TRBV5-1	TRBJ1-1	14	CASSYGNLNTEAFF
TRBV28	TRBJ2-1	15	CASSFGQVLYNEQFF
TRBV28	TRBJ2-7	13	CASSFGILGEQYF
TRBV28	TRBJ1-3	14	CASSTYGGGNTIYF
TRBV18	TRBJ1-1	14	CASSPRQDNTEAFF
TRBV4-1	TRBJ1-2	16	CASSLTLGGLNYGYTF
TRBV5-5	TRBJ1-2	13	CASSFRENYGYTF